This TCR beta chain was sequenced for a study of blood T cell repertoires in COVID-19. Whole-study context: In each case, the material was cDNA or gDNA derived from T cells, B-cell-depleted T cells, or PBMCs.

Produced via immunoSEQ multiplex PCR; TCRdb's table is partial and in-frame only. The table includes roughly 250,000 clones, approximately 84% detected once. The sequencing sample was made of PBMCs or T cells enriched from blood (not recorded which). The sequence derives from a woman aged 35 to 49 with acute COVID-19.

CDR3 nucleotides: TGTGCCAGCAGCCGACGAGCGGGAGAGGGCACAGATACGCAGTATTTT. It specifies CASSRRAGEGTDTQYF. V is TRBV7-3 and J is TRBJ2-3; 8 bases agree with TRBD2. The junction had 8 bases not matched to a gene; V was cut back by 5 bases and J by 1 base. Germline V gives CDR1 SGHTA, CDR2 FQGTGA. The CDR3 length is 16 residues.